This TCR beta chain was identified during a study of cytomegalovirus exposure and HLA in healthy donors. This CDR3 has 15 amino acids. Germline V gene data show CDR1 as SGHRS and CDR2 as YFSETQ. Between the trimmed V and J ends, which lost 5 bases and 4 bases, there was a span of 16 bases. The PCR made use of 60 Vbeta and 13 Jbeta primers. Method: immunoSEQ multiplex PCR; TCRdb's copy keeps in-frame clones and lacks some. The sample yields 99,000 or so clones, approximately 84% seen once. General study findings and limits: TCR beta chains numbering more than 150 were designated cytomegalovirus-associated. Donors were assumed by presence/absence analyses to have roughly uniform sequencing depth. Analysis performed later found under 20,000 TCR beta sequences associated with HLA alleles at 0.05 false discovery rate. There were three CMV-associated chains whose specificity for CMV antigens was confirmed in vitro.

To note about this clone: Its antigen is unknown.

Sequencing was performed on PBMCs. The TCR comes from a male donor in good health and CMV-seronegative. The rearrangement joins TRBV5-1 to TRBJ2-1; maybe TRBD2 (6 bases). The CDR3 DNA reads TGCGCCAGCAGGTTAGCGGATTTTGGGTACAATGAGCAGTTCTTC. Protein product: CASRLADFGYNEQFF.